The source of this TCR beta chain is a study of neurological immune-mediated disorders. The germline CDR1 and CDR2 sequences are SGHRS and YFSETQ. V was clipped by 0 bases and J by 4 bases; unmatched bases: 10. There are 18 residues in the CDR3. This clonotype was detected only a few times. TCRdb analysed the 5' RACE reads with MiXCR anew, one entry per CDR3 protein. The sample yields roughly 47,000 distinct CDR3 sequences, around 4% seen once. The sequence was collected from a woman aged 55-70 years with multiple sclerosis. The source material was PBMCs. The chain uses TRBV5-1 and TRBJ1-3; 10 nucleotides align to TRBD1. CDR3: CASSLEGTGASGGNTIYF. Here the CDR3 DNA reads TGCGCCAGCAGCTTGGAGGGGACAGGGGCCTCTGGAGGAAACACCATATATTTT.